This TCR beta chain was captured by sequencing in a study of cytomegalovirus exposure and HLA in healthy donors. Across the whole study: Ancestry clustering placed around 81% of around 400 genotyped donors in the Caucasian-associated cluster.

The CDR3 covers 16 residues. V dropped 1 base and J dropped 4 bases, with 14 bases sitting between them. Germline CDR1 reads SGHVS; CDR2 reads FQNEAQ. As to this clone: Its antigen remains unidentified.

The study ran its PCR with 60 Vbeta and 13 Jbeta primers. Profiled with immunoSEQ multiplex PCR; TCRdb holds only in-frame clones, not every one. Of roughly 57,000 clones in the sample, approximately 84% are singletons; the top ten hold about 3.1%. The study's findings and limits: Trimming of TCR beta V- and J-genes showed a link, identified in a later analysis, to a missense DCLRE1C variant.

This TCR derives from a man in his forties or fifties in good health and CMV-seronegative. V is TRBV7-8 and J is TRBJ1-5; D might be TRBD1 (6 bases). The sequencing input was PBMCs. Written as DNA, the CDR3 is TGTGCCAGCAGCTTAGACAGGGTCTTCTCTAATCAGCCCCAGCATTTT. It yields the protein CASSLDRVFSNQPQHF.